The subject of this entry is one TCR beta chain. The time point is: week 3, after first cycle of checkpoint inhibitor. Trimming took off 2 bases at V and 5 bases at J, with 20 bases between the two ends. The CDR3 has 17 residues. Germline values: CDR1 LGHNA, CDR2 YSLEER. Every bulk PBMC sample received the same 350 ng of DNA. Only in-frame clones appear in the TCRdb table, and some are missing; sequencing was by immunoSEQ multiplex PCR. The data show thousands of clones, with about 85% seen just once and approximately 6.3% held by the top ten. The data belong to a study of blood T cell dynamics during melanoma immunotherapy.

V gene TRBV4-3 combines with J gene TRBJ2-3; perhaps TRBD2 as D (5 bases). This TCR was sampled from a human donor with melanoma. The sample here was blood, taken from a patient treated with checkpoint blockade. The CDR3 nucleotides are TGCGCCAGCAGCCAACTAGTAAACAGCGGAGGTAGAGATACGCAGTATTTT. Encoded protein: CASSQLVNSGGRDTQYF.